One sample yielded the 9 T cell receptor beta chains listed below, sequenced in a study of PD-1 blockade in classical Hodgkin lymphoma. Profiling relied on immunoSEQ multiplex PCR, and the TCRdb table lists in-frame clones only, not all of them. This sample has about 24,000 clones, with about 86% found just once. Indicated time point: cycle 4 day 1 (C4D1), after more than five weeks of nivolumab. Every patient had relapsed following autologous stem cell transplantation, and cohorts differed in brentuximab vedotin exposure. Source: peripheral blood mononuclear cells (PBMCs), taken before the fourth cycle of nivolumab. The receptors originated from a human donor with classical Hodgkin lymphoma.

The chain uses TRBV6-5 and TRBJ1-2; D uncertain. Per the germline V gene, CDR1 is MNHEY and CDR2 is SVGAGI. Between the trimmed V and J ends, which lost 5 bases and 0 bases, there was a span of 10 bases. There are 14 residues in the CDR3. The CDR3 here is CASSATYSNYGYTF. DNA for the CDR3: TGTGCCAGCAGTGCGACATACTCTAACTATGGCTACACCTTC.

The chain recombines TRBV6-5 with TRBJ1-5, with no clear D. The CDR3 runs to 13 residues. V lost 0 bases and J lost 7, with 7 bases in between. Germline CDR1 reads MNHEY; CDR2 reads SVGAGI. The CDR3 DNA reads TGTGCCAGCAGTTACTCGATCTGGCAGCCCCAGCATTTT. Protein product: CASSYSIWQPQHF.

This chain joins TRBV4-3 and TRBJ1-2; a weak D match, TRBD1 (5 bases). V was trimmed by 9 bases and J by 5 bases, leaving 16 bases between them. The CDR3 covers 13 residues. Germline-derived CDR1 and CDR2 are LGHNA and YSLEER. CDR3 in DNA: TGCGCCAGTCCCCCGGGGGAAGGGTATGGCTACACCTTC. It specifies CASPPGEGYGYTF.

The chain links TRBV2 to TRBJ2-6, with 10 nucleotides matching TRBD1. Germline CDR1 SNHLY, CDR2 FYNNEI. This CDR3 comprises 16 residues. The J segment lost 1 base and the V segment lost 5 bases, leaving 2 bases of the junction unmatched. CDR3 sequence: CASSLDRGSGANVLTF. The CDR3 coding sequence is TGTGCCAGCAGTCTGGACAGGGGGTCTGGGGCCAACGTCCTGACTTTC.

The V and J genes are TRBV27 and TRBJ2-1; D may match TRBD1 or TRBD2 (5 bases each). The CDR3 runs to 13 residues. V was trimmed by 0 bases and J by 8 bases, leaving 8 bases between them. Germline lookup yields CDR1 MNHEY and CDR2 SMNVEV (reference sequence). The CDR3 here is CASSLSGDDEQFF. The CDR3 DNA sequence: TGTGCCAGCAGTTTATCGGGGGACGATGAGCAGTTCTTC.

The chain combines TRBV9 with TRBJ2-1; D possibly matches TRBD1 or TRBD2 (5 bases each). Trimming cost V 3 bases and J 7 bases, with 17 bases left between them. In germline, CDR1 is SGDLS, CDR2 YYNGEE. This CDR3 has 15 amino acids. This CDR3 is CASSGPTGPFNEQFF. DNA for the CDR3: TGTGCCAGCAGCGGCCCCACGGGGCCCTTTAATGAGCAGTTCTTC.

The chain uses TRBV2 and TRBJ2-3; the match to TRBD2 covers 7 bases. Trimming took 10 bases from V and 3 from J; bases not matched to a gene: 1. The CDR3 totals 11 residues. The V gene's germline CDR1 is SNHLY and CDR2 FYNNEI. The CDR3 region is CANGRTDTQYF. CDR3 nucleotides: TGTGCCAACGGGAGGACAGATACGCAGTATTTT.

This sequence joins TRBV5-5 and TRBJ2-7, with 7 bases that match TRBD2. The CDR3 contains 16 residues. V lost 4 bases and J lost 1; bases outside the gene matches: 11. The germline CDR1 and CDR2 sequences are SGHKS and YYEKEE (reference sequence). The CDR3 spells CASSLLGEGHSYEQYF. The DNA for the CDR3 is TGTGCCAGCAGCCTCCTTGGGGAGGGTCATTCCTACGAGCAGTACTTC.

The chain recombines TRBV27 with TRBJ1-5, with D perhaps matching TRBD1 (5 bases). Per the germline V gene, CDR1 is MNHEY and CDR2 is SMNVEV (reference sequence). V lost 2 bases to trimming and J lost 6 bases, with 8 bases between them. CDR3 size: 13 residues. For the CDR3, the DNA is TGTGCCAGCAGTTTACGAGGGGCTCAGCCCCAGCATTTT. As protein: CASSLRGAQPQHF.